The rows below give T cell receptor beta chains drawn from one sample of a study of blood T cell repertoires in COVID-19. Using immunoSEQ multiplex PCR, the repertoire was profiled, and TCRdb retains in-frame clones only, with some absent. The sample gives fewer than 250,000 clones, around 82% of which show up once; roughly 8.8% is in the top ten. Sequenced material: peripheral blood. The receptors here all came from a woman in her 50s with acute or convalescent COVID-19. Both conserved end residues are part of each CDR3. D genes are given only for firm matches. A row's size may be missing; if present it is once, few, many or a size class.

clone_size	v_call	j_call	d_call	cdr3_nt	cdr3_aa
NA	TRBV7-2	TRBJ2-7	TRBD1	TGTGCCAGCAGCAAACCGGGACAGGCCTTATCCTACGAGCAGTACTTC	CASSKPGQALSYEQYF
NA	TRBV19	TRBJ2-3	NA	TGTGCCAGTAGCCTTGCGTGGAGGCCTGTGGATACGCAGTATTTT	CASSLAWRPVDTQYF
NA	TRBV1	TRBJ2-4	NA	TGCACCAGCAGCCAAGACGGGACAGGGCGAAACATTCAGTACTTC	CTSSQDGTGRNIQYF
NA	TRBV28	TRBJ1-2	NA	TGTGCCAGCAAAGTCAGGGAAGGGTTGGCCTTC	CASKVREGLAF
NA	TRBV28	TRBJ1-3	TRBD1	TGTGCCAGCAGTCCTCCCGAACAGGGGAAGCCCCCCTCTGGAAACACCATATATTTT	CASSPPEQGKPPSGNTIYF
NA	TRBV7-2	TRBJ2-7	TRBD1	TGTGCCAGCAGCCCGGACAGGGGGTACGAGCAGTACTTC	CASSPDRGYEQYF
NA	TRBV11-2	TRBJ2-3	NA	TGTGCCAGCAGCTTACGTGGGACAATCAGCACAGATACGCAGTATTTT	CASSLRGTISTDTQYF
NA	TRBV5-5	TRBJ2-5	NA	TGTGCCAGCAGCTTCCAACGGGGACTAGAGACCCAGTACTTC	CASSFQRGLETQYF
many	TRBV2	TRBJ2-5	TRBD2	TGTGCCAGCAGTGATGGGGCGGGGGGGAAAAGAGAGACCCAGTACTTC	CASSDGAGGKRETQYF
once	TRBV6-5	TRBJ2-7	NA	TGTGCCAGCACCGGGTGGGTAGCGGACTCCCTCGAGCAGTACTTC	CASTGWVADSLEQYF
NA	TRBV27	TRBJ2-3	NA	TGTGCCAGCAGTTTATCATGGGGGCCCGACACAGATACGCAGTATTTT	CASSLSWGPDTDTQYF
NA	TRBV29-1	TRBJ2-5	NA	TGCAGCGTTGACAGGCTTGGAGAGACCCAGTACTTC	CSVDRLGETQYF
NA	TRBV9	TRBJ2-1	TRBD2	TGTGCCAGCAGCGTACCCCTTAGCGGGACCCACTCCTACAATGAGCAGTTCTTC	CASSVPLSGTHSYNEQFF
once	TRBV5-4	TRBJ2-1	TRBD2	TGTGCCAGCAGCTCGGGTGGGTTAGCGGGAGACAATGAGCAGTTCTTC	CASSSGGLAGDNEQFF
NA	TRBV28	TRBJ2-7	NA	TGTGCCAGCAGCCTCAGGTACGAGCAGTACTTC	CASSLRYEQYF
NA	TRBV27	TRBJ2-5	TRBD2	TGTGCCAGCAGCCGTCTGGGCGGGGGAGAGACCCAGTACTTC	CASSRLGGGETQYF
NA	TRBV11-2	TRBJ2-7	TRBD1	TGTGCCAGCAGCCGCCACTGGGACAGGGGGTCCTACGAGCAGTACTTC	CASSRHWDRGSYEQYF
few	TRBV29-1	TRBJ1-2	TRBD1	TGCAGCGTTGAACGGGACAGGGCCATCTATGGCTACACCTTC	CSVERDRAIYGYTF
NA	TRBV10-3	TRBJ1-6	TRBD1	TGTGCCACCCGGGACAGCAATTCACCCCTCCACTTT	CATRDSNSPLHF
NA	TRBV18	TRBJ2-1	TRBD2	TGTGCCAGCTCACCCCGGGGTTGGACTAGCGGTTACAATGAGCAGTTCTTC	CASSPRGWTSGYNEQFF
NA	TRBV7-3	TRBJ2-7	TRBD1	TGTGCCAGCAGCCGCGGACAGGGCTACGAGCAGTACTTC	CASSRGQGYEQYF
many	TRBV6-4	TRBJ2-5	NA	TGTGCCAGCAGTCGCCATGCGGGAGAGACCCAGTACTTC	CASSRHAGETQYF
NA	TRBV7-7	TRBJ2-5	TRBD2	TGTGCCAGCAGCTTAGCCCAGTACTCGCCTAGCGGGAGGGCAGAGACCCAGTACTTC	CASSLAQYSPSGRAETQYF